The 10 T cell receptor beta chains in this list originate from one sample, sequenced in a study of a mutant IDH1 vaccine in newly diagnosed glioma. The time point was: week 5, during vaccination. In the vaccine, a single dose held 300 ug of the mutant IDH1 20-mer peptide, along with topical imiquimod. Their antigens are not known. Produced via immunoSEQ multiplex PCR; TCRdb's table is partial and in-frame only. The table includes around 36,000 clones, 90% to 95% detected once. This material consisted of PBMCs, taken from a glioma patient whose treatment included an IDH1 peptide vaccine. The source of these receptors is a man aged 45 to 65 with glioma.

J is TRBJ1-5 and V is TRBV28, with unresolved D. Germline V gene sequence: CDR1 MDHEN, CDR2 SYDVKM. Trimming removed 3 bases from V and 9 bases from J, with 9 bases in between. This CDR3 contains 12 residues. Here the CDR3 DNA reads TGTGCCAGCAGTTTTGGGATCAGGCCCCAGCATTTT. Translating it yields CASSFGIRPQHF.

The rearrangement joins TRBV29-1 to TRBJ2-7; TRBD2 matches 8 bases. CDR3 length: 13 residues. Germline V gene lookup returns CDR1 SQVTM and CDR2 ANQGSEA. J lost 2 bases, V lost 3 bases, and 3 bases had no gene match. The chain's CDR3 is CSVDSGDAYEQYF. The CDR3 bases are TGCAGCGTTGATAGCGGGGATGCCTACGAGCAGTACTTC.

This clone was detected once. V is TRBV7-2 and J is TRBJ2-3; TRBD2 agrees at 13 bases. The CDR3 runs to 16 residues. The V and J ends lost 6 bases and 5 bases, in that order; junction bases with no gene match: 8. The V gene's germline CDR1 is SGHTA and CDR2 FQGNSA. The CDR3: CASSPTSGGAGDTQYF. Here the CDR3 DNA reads TGTGCCAGCAGTCCTACTAGCGGGGGGGCCGGAGATACGCAGTATTTT.

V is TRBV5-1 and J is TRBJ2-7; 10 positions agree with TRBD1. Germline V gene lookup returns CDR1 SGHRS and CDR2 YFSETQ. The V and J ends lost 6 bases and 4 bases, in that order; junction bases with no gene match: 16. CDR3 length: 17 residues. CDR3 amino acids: CASKRQGAQGGPYEQYF. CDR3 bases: TGCGCCAGCAAGCGACAGGGGGCTCAGGGGGGGCCTTACGAGCAGTACTTC.

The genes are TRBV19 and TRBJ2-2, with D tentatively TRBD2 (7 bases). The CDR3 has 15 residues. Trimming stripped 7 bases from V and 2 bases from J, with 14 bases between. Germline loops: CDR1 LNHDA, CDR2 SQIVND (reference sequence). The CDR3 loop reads CASTHRGANTGELFF. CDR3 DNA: TGTGCCAGTACTCACCGGGGGGCTAACACCGGGGAGCTGTTTTTT.

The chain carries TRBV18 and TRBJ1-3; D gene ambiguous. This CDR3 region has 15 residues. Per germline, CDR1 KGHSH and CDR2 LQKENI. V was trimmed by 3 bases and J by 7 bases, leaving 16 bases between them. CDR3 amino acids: CASSPQPGERNTIYF. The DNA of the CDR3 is TGTGCCAGCTCACCCCAGCCGGGCGAGCGGAACACCATATATTTT.

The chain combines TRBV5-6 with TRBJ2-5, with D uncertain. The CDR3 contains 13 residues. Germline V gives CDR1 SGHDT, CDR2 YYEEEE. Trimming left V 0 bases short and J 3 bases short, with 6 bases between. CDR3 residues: CASSLVPKETQYF. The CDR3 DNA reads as TGTGCCAGCAGCTTGGTGCCAAAAGAGACCCAGTACTTC.

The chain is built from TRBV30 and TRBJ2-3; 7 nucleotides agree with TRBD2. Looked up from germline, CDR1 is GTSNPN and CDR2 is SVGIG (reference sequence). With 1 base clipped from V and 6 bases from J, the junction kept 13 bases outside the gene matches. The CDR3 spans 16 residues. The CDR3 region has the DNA TGTGCCTGGAGTGCCCCGGGGAGCGGGGCCTTCGATACGCAGTATTTT. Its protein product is CAWSAPGSGAFDTQYF.

The CDR3 protein is CASSWDREYSPLHF. CDR3 DNA: TGCGCCAGCAGCTGGGACAGGGAATATTCACCCCTCCACTTT. The chain combines TRBV5-1 with TRBJ1-6; 9 bases match TRBD1. V shed 3 bases and J 8 bases; nucleotides not matched to a gene: 3. CDR1 and CDR2 (germline): SGHRS, YFSETQ. The CDR3 is 14 amino acids. Combining the CDR3 with reference TRBV5-1 and TRBJ1-6 gives the whole variable domain KAGVTQTPRYLIKTRGQQVTLSCSPISGHRSVSWYQQTPGQGLQFLFEYFSETQRNKGNFPGRFSGRQFSNSRSEMNVSTLELGDSALYLCASSWDREYSPLHFGNGTRLTVT.

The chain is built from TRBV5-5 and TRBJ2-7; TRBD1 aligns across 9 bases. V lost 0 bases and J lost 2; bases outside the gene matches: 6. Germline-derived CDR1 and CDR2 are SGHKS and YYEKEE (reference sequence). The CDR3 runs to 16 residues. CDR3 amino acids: CASSLGPGQGTYEQYF. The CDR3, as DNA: TGTGCCAGCAGCTTGGGACCGGGACAGGGCACCTACGAGCAGTACTTC.